This T cell receptor (beta chain) was obtained from a study of post-analysis software for immune sequencing data. This clonotype showed up just once. Presence of unique molecular identifiers characterized the TCR beta cDNA libraries. About half a million cDNA molecules were recovered from an input of about 0.9 to 10 million T cells. TCRdb redid the calling of the PCR reads with MiXCR, one entry per CDR3 protein. The table includes hundreds of thousands of distinct CDR3 sequences, around 47% detected once. The source is a girl under 18 with multiple sclerosis. Input material: blood.

The CDR3 is CASSPSLGGEGDYNEQFF. Here the CDR3 DNA reads TGTGCCAGCAGCCCTAGTTTGGGCGGGGAAGGGGACTACAATGAGCAGTTCTTC. The chain uses TRBV7-2 and TRBJ2-1, with TRBD2 as a possible D gene (6 bases). CDR3 size: 18 residues. V was shortened by 5 bases and J by 3 bases, with 23 bases between the two germline ends. Germline-derived CDR1 and CDR2 are SGHTA and FQGNSA. The full variable domain, completed using reference TRBV7-2 and TRBJ2-1, is GAGVSQSPSNKVTEKGKDVELRCDPISGHTALYWYRQSLGQGLEFLIYFQGNSAPDKSGLPSDRFSAERTGGSVSTLTIQRTQQEDSAVYLCASSPSLGGEGDYNEQFFGPGTRLTVL.